This is a list of T cell receptor beta chains from one sample in a study of T-cell memory formation after mild COVID-19. MiXCR, applied by TCRdb to the 5' RACE reads, yields one record per CDR3 protein. The sample carries 450,000 to 650,000 distinct CDR3 sequences, less than 25% recorded once. Sequenced: PBMCs or a T cell subset sorted from them (not recorded which). The receptors stem from an adult woman who had mild COVID-19 (a few samples of this study predate the infection). Cell type and time point are not known. The CDR3 runs from the conserved cysteine through the conserved F or W. The order of the fields is V gene, D gene, clone size, CDR3 length, J gene, CDR3 DNA, CDR3 protein. A D gene is named only where the DNA matches it firmly. A clone size is listed for some rows: how often the clone was seen (once, few, many), or a class if it is expanded.

TRBV4-3,NA,NA,17,TRBJ1-2,TGCGCCAGCAGCCAAGATGTCTGGGTCGGGAAAAACTATGGCTACACCTTC,CASSQDVWVGKNYGYTF
TRBV29-1,NA,few,15,TRBJ1-1,TGCAGCGTTGAAGGGGCGGGGGGAGGATGGACTGAAGCTTTCTTT,CSVEGAGGGWTEAFF
TRBV7-9,TRBD1,few,15,TRBJ2-7,TGTGCCAGCAGCTCGAATCGGGACAGGGGTCTCGAGCAGTACTTC,CASSSNRDRGLEQYF
TRBV20-1,TRBD1,NA,13,TRBJ1-2,TGCAGTGCTAGCAGGGGGCGCAATGATGGCTACACCTTC,CSASRGRNDGYTF
TRBV24-1,TRBD1,NA,16,TRBJ2-5,TGTGCCACCAGTGTCACCGGACAGGGACACCAAGAGACCCAGTACTTC,CATSVTGQGHQETQYF
TRBV11-2,TRBD1,NA,14,TRBJ1-2,TGTGCCAGCAGCTCAGACCGGGACAGCTATGGCTACACCTTC,CASSSDRDSYGYTF
TRBV6-6,NA,NA,22,TRBJ2-1,TGTGCCAGCAGAAGTTACTCTTCTGCGGCGGCAGGGGACCGGAGCTCCTACAATGAGCAGTTCTTC,CASRSYSSAAAGDRSSYNEQFF
TRBV19,TRBD2,NA,14,TRBJ2-7,TGTGCCAGTAGTATGGCGGGAGCCCACTACGAGCAGTACTTC,CASSMAGAHYEQYF
TRBV11-3,TRBD1,NA,17,TRBJ2-1,TGTGCCAGCAGCTCGCCCCTGACAGGGGGCAGAACAATGAGGCAGTTCTTC,CASSSPLTGGRTMRQFF
TRBV2,TRBD2,NA,16,TRBJ2-2,TGTGCCAGCGGCCTCTTAGCGGGAGGGGACACCGGGGAGCTGTTTTTT,CASGLLAGGDTGELFF
TRBV5-1,NA,few,14,TRBJ2-3,TGCGCCAGCAGCACTTGGGACTTCAAAGATACGCAGTATTTT,CASSTWDFKDTQYF
TRBV24-1,NA,NA,16,TRBJ1-4,TGTGCCACCAGTGATCCGACGGACGGCTTTAATGAAAAACTGTTTTTT,CATSDPTDGFNEKLFF
TRBV7-9,NA,few,14,TRBJ2-4,TGTGCCAGCAGCCCCCCCAACCGACCGCAGATTCAGTACTTC,CASSPPNRPQIQYF
TRBV3-1,NA,NA,13,TRBJ2-1,TGTGCCAGCAGCCAAGTGAGCGGCGATGAGCAGTTCTTC,CASSQVSGDEQFF
TRBV19,NA,few,13,TRBJ1-2,TGTGCCAGTAGTTCCGGGACCTCCTATGGCTACACCTTC,CASSSGTSYGYTF
TRBV30,TRBD2,few,14,TRBJ2-7,TGTGCCGGAGCCGGCGGGGGTACCTCCTACGAGCAGTACTTC,CAGAGGGTSYEQYF
TRBV12-3/TRBV12-4,NA,NA,12,TRBJ2-7,TGTGCCAGCAGCTCCCCCCTCTACGAGCAGTACTTC,CASSSPLYEQYF
TRBV7-9,TRBD2,NA,19,TRBJ2-3,TGTGCCAGCAGCTCCTCCGCGGCTGGGACTAGCGGGAGCACAGATACGCAGTATTTT,CASSSSAAGTSGSTDTQYF